Listed here are 20 T cell receptor beta chains from one sample, sequenced in a study of post-analysis software for immune sequencing data. Overall study results and limits: Patients showed TRBV5-6, TRBV5-1 and TRBV20-1 among five TRBV segments more frequent than in controls.

What these receptors recognize is not known. Prepared libraries of TCR beta cDNA carried unique molecular identifiers. TCRdb re-analysed the PCR reads in MiXCR, keeping a single row per CDR3 protein. There are more than 500,000 distinct CDR3 sequences in the sample; 34% occur only once, and less than 6% lies in the top ten. Sequencing was performed on blood. The receptors here all came from a girl aged 2-17 years with multiple sclerosis.

The gene calls are TRBV4-1 and TRBJ2-3; the D is unclear. CDR1 and CDR2 (germline): MGHRA, YSYEKL. The CDR3 sequence is 17 residues long. V lost 2 bases and J 4 bases, leaving 19 bases between the germline ends. CDR3 loop: CASSQPTSPERADTQYF. The CDR3 region has the DNA TGCGCCAGCAGCCAACCAACCAGTCCTGAACGGGCAGATACGCAGTATTTT.

The chain recombines TRBV5-6 with TRBJ1-4; tentatively, D is TRBD1 (5 bases). The V end lost 3 bases, the J end lost 4 bases, and 10 bases lay between the germline ends. The CDR3 runs 14 residues. Germline CDR1 and CDR2: SGHDT and YYEEEE. CDR3 amino acids: CASSSGTINEKLFF. The CDR3 DNA is TGTGCCAGCAGCTCCGGGACGATTAATGAAAAACTGTTTTTT. Using reference TRBV5-6 and TRBJ1-4 for the parts outside the CDR3, the full variable domain is DAGVTQSPTHLIKTRGQQVTLRCSPKSGHDTVSWYQQALGQGPQFIFQYYEEEERQRGNFPDRFSGHQFPNYSSELNVNALLLGDSALYLCASSSGTINEKLFFGSGTQLSVL.

The chain carries TRBV24-1 and TRBJ1-5; TRBD1 matches at 8 bases. CDR3 length: 14 residues. Germline V gene lookup returns CDR1 KGHDR and CDR2 SFDVKD. With 4 bases clipped from V and 9 bases from J, the junction kept 7 bases outside the gene matches. In DNA, the CDR3 is TGTGCCACCAGTGACGGGACAGGCGCCGCGCCCCAGCATTTT. Translation gives CATSDGTGAAPQHF.

The chain employs TRBV7-9 and TRBJ2-7; no firm D call. Germline CDR1 and CDR2: SEHNR and FQNEAQ (reference sequence). The CDR3 runs 14 residues. V was cut by 5 bases and J by 0 bases, with 11 bases left in between. CDR3 loop: CASSPNTHSYEQYF. CDR3 sequence (DNA): TGTGCCAGCAGCCCAAACACCCACTCCTACGAGCAGTACTTC.

The chain employs TRBV7-2 and TRBJ2-5, with 9 nucleotides matching TRBD2. Germline CDR1 is SGHTA and CDR2 is FQGNSA. The CDR3 is 16 amino acids. The V and J ends lost 4 bases and 5 bases, in that order; junction bases with no gene match: 11. CDR3 DNA: TGTGCCAGCAGCTCCCGCTTAGCGGGGGCGGGGGAGACCCAGTACTTC. It is translated as CASSSRLAGAGETQYF. Based on the CDR3 plus reference TRBV7-2 and TRBJ2-5, the full variable domain is GAGVSQSPSNKVTEKGKDVELRCDPISGHTALYWYRQSLGQGLEFLIYFQGNSAPDKSGLPSDRFSAERTGGSVSTLTIQRTQQEDSAVYLCASSSRLAGAGETQYFGPGTRLLVL.

A few counts support this clonotype. The gene calls are TRBV5-1 and TRBJ2-1; 9 bases line up with TRBD1. Germline-derived CDR1 and CDR2 are SGHRS and YFSETQ. Trimming took 4 bases from V and 9 from J; bases not matched to a gene: 8. The CDR3 is made up of 14 amino acids. The CDR3 sequence is CASSPGTGGLEQFF. The CDR3 coding sequence is TGCGCCAGCAGCCCGGGTACAGGGGGCCTTGAGCAGTTCTTC.

CDR3 protein: CASMRGNYGYTF. CDR3 in DNA: TGTGCCAGCATGAGGGGTAACTATGGCTACACCTTC. The chain combines TRBV28 with TRBJ1-2; a weak D match, TRBD1 (5 bases). Trimming stripped 7 bases from V and 1 base from J, with 7 bases between. Per germline, CDR1 MDHEN and CDR2 SYDVKM. The length of the CDR3 is 12 residues.

The rearrangement uses TRBV10-3 and TRBJ2-1; D gene uncertain. With 4 bases removed from V and 9 bases from J, the gap between germline ends came to 13 bases. This CDR3 comprises 13 residues. The germline V gene encodes CDR1 ENHRY and CDR2 SYGVKD. The CDR3 nucleotides are TGTGCCATCAGTGTAGGCCCCCTCCGTGAGCAGTTCTTC. This sequence encodes CAISVGPLREQFF.

The V and J genes are TRBV5-5 and TRBJ1-2; D is unresolved. Germline V gives CDR1 SGHKS, CDR2 YYEKEE (reference sequence). The CDR3 loop spans 14 amino acids. Trimming pared 4 bases from V and 0 bases from J, leaving 10 bases between. The CDR3 coding sequence is TGTGCCAGCAGCCCCGAGCTAGCTAACTATGGCTACACCTTC. Encoded protein: CASSPELANYGYTF.

The CDR3 DNA follows: TGTGCCAGCAGTTACCCCGGCAGGGCCGAGCAGTACTTC. It encodes CASSYPGRAEQYF. This chain uses TRBV28 with TRBJ2-5; a weak D match, TRBD1 (5 bases). The end of the DNA aligns better with TRBJ2-7, so the J call may be wrong. Germline V CDR1 and CDR2: MDHEN, SYDVKM. The CDR3 is 13 amino acids.

The CDR3 loop reads CASSPRVSNQPQHF. The CDR3 DNA reads TGTGCCAGCTCACCCAGGGTTAGCAATCAGCCCCAGCATTTT. The rearrangement links TRBV18 to TRBJ1-5, with D tentatively TRBD1 (5 bases). The CDR3 covers 14 residues. V was trimmed by 3 bases and J by 0 bases, leaving 6 bases between them. Germline V lookup: CDR1 KGHSH, CDR2 LQKENI.

This clonotype was observed a handful of times. This sequence joins TRBV12-3 or TRBV12-4 and TRBJ1-4, with 7 bases fitting TRBD1. The CDR3 contains 16 residues. The trim removed 5 bases at V and 2 bases at J, leaving 8 bases unmatched. The CDR3 DNA is TGTGCCAGCAGTGCACGACAGGGTTTTACTAATGAAAAACTGTTTTTT. Translation gives CASSARQGFTNEKLFF.

The chain carries TRBV15 and TRBJ1-1; no reliable D call. CDR3 length: 14 residues. The V end was cut by 1 base, the J end by 7 bases, with 13 bases between. The germline V gene has CDR1 LNHNV and CDR2 YYDKDF (reference sequence). CDR3 DNA: TGTGCCACCAGCAGAGGGCAGAGCCTCGGTGAAGCTTTCTTT. Translated: CATSRGQSLGEAFF.

V gene TRBV12-3 or TRBV12-4 combines with J gene TRBJ1-1; tentative D call: TRBD1 (5 bases). The CDR3 extends over 13 amino acids. Trimming shortened V by 6 bases and J by 4 bases, and 12 bases separated the two germline ends. The CDR3 loop is CASSPIGATEAFF. In DNA form, the CDR3 reads TGTGCCAGCAGCCCCATCGGGGCCACTGAAGCTTTCTTT.

The V and J genes are TRBV29-1 and TRBJ1-1; a weak D match, TRBD1 (5 bases). V gave up 6 bases and J gave up 1 base, with 12 bases separating them. Germline assignment: CDR1 SQVTM and CDR2 ANQGSEA. This CDR3 is built from 13 residues. The CDR3 region has the DNA TGCAGCGTGATCCGCACAGGGAACACTGAAGCTTTCTTT. Translating gives CSVIRTGNTEAFF. The full variable domain, rest sourced from reference TRBV29-1 and TRBJ1-1, is SAVISQKPSRDICQRGTSLTIQCQVDSQVTMMFWYRQQPGQSLTLIATANQGSEATYESGFVIDKFPISRPNLTFSTLTVSNMSPEDSSIYLCSVIRTGNTEAFFGQGTRLTVV.

This clonotype was counted a few times. This chain uses TRBV5-6 with TRBJ2-1; a possible D gene is TRBD1 (5 bases). The germline V gene encodes CDR1 SGHDT and CDR2 YYEEEE. V dropped 5 bases and J dropped 10 bases, with 13 bases sitting between them. This CDR3 region has 12 residues. The CDR3 region has the DNA TGTGCCAGCAGTACAGGTGCAACAGAGCAGTTCTTC. Protein: CASSTGATEQFF.

The chain uses TRBV6-2 or TRBV6-3 and TRBJ2-1; TRBD1 matches at 7 bases. Unmatched junction bases numbered 11, after V lost 5 bases and J lost 4 bases. In germline, CDR1 is MNHEY, CDR2 SVGEGT. This CDR3 contains 16 residues. Here the CDR3 DNA reads TGTGCCAGCAGTGGGACAGCTACATTAAGGTACAATGAGCAGTTCTTC. As protein: CASSGTATLRYNEQFF.

This clonotype was picked up a small number of times. V is TRBV20-1 and J is TRBJ2-5, with 9 bases identical to TRBD2. The DNA end is more similar to TRBJ2-7, so the J call may be wrong. CDR1 is DFQATT and CDR2 is SNEGSKA in the germline V gene (reference sequence). There are 15 residues in the CDR3. As DNA, the CDR3 is TGCAGTGCTCACGACGAGCGGGGGGCCTCCTACGAGCAGTACTTC. This encodes CSAHDERGASYEQYF.

V and J are TRBV7-6 and TRBJ2-7; TRBD2 matches at 7 bases. Germline V gives CDR1 SGHVS, CDR2 FNYEAQ. The ends lost 5 bases at V and 3 bases at J; junction bases unmatched: 10. The CDR3 has 15 amino acids. CDR3 residues: CASSLEWGGDYEQYF. DNA for the CDR3: TGTGCCAGCAGCCTCGAATGGGGGGGGGACTACGAGCAGTACTTC.

V usage is TRBV4-1 and J usage is TRBJ2-1; the D is unclear. Germline V lookup: CDR1 MGHRA, CDR2 YSYEKL. The CDR3 totals 13 residues. Trimming cost V 1 base and J 8 bases, with 9 bases left between them. Here the CDR3 reads CASSQGQRHEQFF. The DNA of the CDR3 is TGCGCCAGCAGCCAAGGCCAGCGTCATGAGCAGTTCTTC.